This T cell receptor (beta chain) is drawn from a study of T cells in pancreatic ductal adenocarcinoma. Study observations and caveats: Blood clonality (around 0.066) did not differ significantly from tumor (approximately 0.1).

No neoadjuvant therapy was given to the selected pancreatic ductal adenocarcinoma patients before their surgery. Germline values: CDR1 SGHTA, CDR2 FQGTGA. This CDR3 region has 13 residues. The V end was cut by 2 bases, the J end by 4 bases, with 6 bases between. Comment on this clone: What it binds is unknown.

Method: immunoSEQ multiplex PCR; TCRdb's copy keeps in-frame clones and lacks some. Of 97,000 or so clones listed, 90% to 95% are singletons. Specimen: PBMCs. The genes are TRBV7-3 and TRBJ2-1; no definite D call. The source is a human donor with pancreatic ductal adenocarcinoma. The CDR3 DNA is TGTGCCAGCAGCTTAGGGCCGTACAATGAGCAGTTCTTC. Encoded protein: CASSLGPYNEQFF.